The 23 T cell receptor beta chains listed next were all sequenced from one sample in a study of shared clonotypes between healthy human individuals. TCRdb's copy holds only in-frame clones and misses some; the assay was immunoSEQ multiplex PCR. The sample records 640,000 or so clones, around 72% being singletons. The sequencing input was memory CD4+ T cells sorted from blood. The subset denotes: CD45RA-negative fraction. The receptors derive from a woman aged 25 to 39 in good health.

This clone was recorded once. The chain links TRBV2 to TRBJ1-2; no reliable D call. The CDR3 runs to 13 residues. Germline CDR1 SNHLY, CDR2 FYNNEI. V lost 0 bases to trimming and J lost 6 bases, with 8 bases between them. The CDR3 loop reads CASSEAAGNGYTF. The CDR3 region has the DNA TGTGCCAGCAGTGAAGCTGCAGGAAATGGCTACACCTTC.

The chain links TRBV4-1 to TRBJ2-2; TRBD2 matches 8 bases. From germline, CDR1 is MGHRA and CDR2 YSYEKL. The CDR3 loop spans 17 amino acids. Trimming cost V 3 bases and J 8 bases; bases outside gene matches: 14. CDR3 nucleotides: TGCGCCAGCAGCCAGGGCCTGACTAGCGTCCTTCTGGGGGAGCTGTTTTTT. This gives the protein CASSQGLTSVLLGELFF.

The V and J genes are TRBV4-2 and TRBJ2-6, with 8 nucleotides matching TRBD1. The junction had 11 bases not matched to a gene; V was cut back by 2 bases and J by 2 bases. The V gene's germline CDR1 is LGHNA and CDR2 YNFKEQ. This CDR3 is 19 amino acids long. The CDR3 coding sequence is TGTGCCAGCAGCCAACAGGAAGGGACAGGAGCGGCTGGGGCCAACGTCCTGACTTTC. Protein: CASSQQEGTGAAGANVLTF.

This clone was observed a few times. V gene TRBV6-5 combines with J gene TRBJ1-2; D might be TRBD1 (5 bases). Germline CDR1 MNHEY, CDR2 SVGAGI. This CDR3 contains 13 residues. V dropped 0 bases and J dropped 7 bases, with 9 bases sitting between them. The CDR3 loop reads CASSYSSGTGYTF. DNA for the CDR3: TGTGCCAGCAGTTACTCGTCCGGGACTGGCTACACCTTC.

This clone came up a few times. The V call is TRBV6-1, the J call TRBJ1-5, with D possibly matching TRBD1 (5 bases). Germline V gene sequence: CDR1 MNHNS, CDR2 SASEGT. The CDR3 runs to 15 residues. V gave up 1 base and J gave up 7 bases, with 14 bases separating them. The CDR3: CASSEEVAGIQPQHF. In DNA, the CDR3 is TGTGCCAGCAGTGAAGAAGTGGCAGGGATACAGCCCCAGCATTTT.

In this sample, this clone turned up a few times. The same CDR3 is also encoded by other DNA sequences in this sample. V is TRBV28 and J is TRBJ1-5, with D hard to call. Per germline, CDR1 MDHEN and CDR2 SYDVKM. V gave up 3 bases and J gave up 3 bases, with 6 bases separating them. This CDR3 is built from 13 residues. CDR3 DNA sequence: TGTGCCAGCAGTTTCGGGATCAATCAGCCCCAGCATTTT. This translates into CASSFGINQPQHF.

This sequence joins TRBV28 and TRBJ2-4, with 11 positions matching TRBD2. The germline V gene encodes CDR1 MDHEN and CDR2 SYDVKM. The J segment lost 5 bases and the V segment lost 5 bases, leaving 5 bases of the junction unmatched. CDR3 length: 15 residues. CDR3 sequence reads: CASSVQGLAENIQYF. The CDR3 bases are TGTGCCAGCAGTGTACAGGGACTAGCGGAAAACATTCAGTACTTC.

The chain carries TRBV6-6 and TRBJ2-3; TRBD1 matches 8 bases. Unmatched junction bases numbered 5, after V lost 2 bases and J lost 1 base. CDR3 length: 16 amino acids. Looked up from germline, CDR1 is MNHNY and CDR2 is SVGAGI (reference sequence). The DNA of the CDR3 is TGTGCCAGCAGTTACACAACAGGGGGTGGCACAGATACGCAGTATTTT. It is translated as CASSYTTGGGTDTQYF.

V and J are TRBV2 and TRBJ1-2; 7 positions agree with TRBD1. Unmatched junction bases numbered 7, after V lost 6 bases and J lost 3 bases. Per the germline V gene, CDR1 is SNHLY and CDR2 is FYNNEI. The CDR3 extends over 14 amino acids. The CDR3 reads CASSIQGTHYGYTF. The CDR3 nucleotides read TGTGCCAGCAGCATACAGGGGACCCACTATGGCTACACCTTC.

The chain is built from TRBV6-1 and TRBJ2-7, with TRBD2 identical over 9 bases. Germline V gene lookup returns CDR1 MNHNS and CDR2 SASEGT. The J segment lost 3 bases and the V segment lost 6 bases, leaving 9 bases of the junction unmatched. The CDR3 extends over 15 amino acids. This chain's CDR3 is CASRETASGDYEQYF. The CDR3 nucleotides are TGTGCCAGCAGGGAGACGGCTAGCGGGGACTACGAGCAGTACTTC.

The chain recombines TRBV7-9 with TRBJ1-1; D is uncertain. This CDR3 is built from 12 residues. Trimming removed 7 bases at V and 5 bases at J, with 11 bases between. Germline assignment: CDR1 SEHNR and CDR2 FQNEAQ (reference sequence). The CDR3 region has the DNA TGTGCCAGCACCCGGGTGGGAACTGAAGCTTTCTTT. Translating gives CASTRVGTEAFF. Together with reference TRBV7-9 and TRBJ1-1, the CDR3 gives the full variable domain: DTGVSQNPRHKITKRGQNVTFRCDPISEHNRLYWYRQTLGQGPEFLTYFQNEAQLEKSRLLSDRFSAERPKGSFSTLEIQRTEQGDSAMYLCASTRVGTEAFFGQGTRLTVV.

This sequence joins TRBV2 and TRBJ2-1; 8 bases align to TRBD2. Germline CDR1 is SNHLY and CDR2 is FYNNEI. V lost 0 bases, J lost 7 bases, and 5 bases stayed unmatched. CDR3 length: 15 residues. The CDR3 DNA sequence: TGTGCCAGCAGTGAAGCCAGCGGGAGTACTAATGAGCAGTTCTTC. This gives the protein CASSEASGSTNEQFF.

CDR3 residues: CASSLEYMGREQYF. The CDR3 DNA follows: TGTGCCAGCAGCTTGGAATATATGGGCCGCGAGCAGTACTTC. The chain couples TRBV5-5 to TRBJ2-7; D unresolved. Germline loops: CDR1 SGHKS, CDR2 YYEKEE (reference sequence). The V end was cut by 0 bases, the J end by 6 bases, with 13 bases between. This CDR3 is built from 14 residues.

V and J are TRBV29-1 and TRBJ2-6; D gene uncertain. The CDR3 spans 13 residues. CDR1 SQVTM and CDR2 ANQGSEA come from the germline V gene. V dropped 5 bases and J dropped 1 base, with 6 bases sitting between them. This CDR3 is CSVYTSGANVLTF. Written as DNA, the CDR3 is TGCAGCGTTTACACATCTGGGGCCAACGTCCTGACTTTC.

This clone was seen a handful of times. This sample also contains other DNA sequences that code for the same CDR3. The V gene is TRBV2, the J gene TRBJ2-7; 10 bases map to TRBD2. The CDR3 has 13 residues. Germline values: CDR1 SNHLY, CDR2 FYNNEI. Germline trimming cut 5 bases from V and 4 bases from J; bases unmatched to any gene: 2. The chain's CDR3 is CASSSGRAYEQYF. For the CDR3, the DNA is TGTGCCAGCAGTAGCGGGAGGGCTTACGAGCAGTACTTC.

This chain joins TRBV27 and TRBJ1-5; 7 positions agree with TRBD1. Germline loops: CDR1 MNHEY, CDR2 SMNVEV (reference sequence). The V gene end was trimmed by 5 bases and the J gene end by 0 bases; junction bases not matched to a gene: 10. This CDR3 has 17 residues. The CDR3 DNA is TGTGCCAGCAGTCTCAAGCGGACAGGATATAGCAATCAGCCCCAGCATTTT. Its protein is CASSLKRTGYSNQPQHF.

This clone was seen just once. The chain uses TRBV19 and TRBJ2-7; tentative D call: TRBD2 (6 bases). Between the trimmed V and J ends, which lost 6 bases and 6 bases, there was a span of 18 bases. Per the germline V gene, CDR1 is LNHDA and CDR2 is SQIVND (reference sequence). This CDR3 has 14 residues. The CDR3 region has the DNA TGTGCCAGTAGCCGTTGGACTACCGGGGGCGAGCAGTACTTC. It translates to CASSRWTTGGEQYF.

V gene TRBV15 combines with J gene TRBJ2-1; D gene ambiguous. This CDR3 contains 15 residues. The V end lost 0 bases, the J end lost 2 bases, and 8 bases lay between the germline ends. Germline lookup yields CDR1 LNHNV and CDR2 YYDKDF (reference sequence). The CDR3 here is CATSRDSMAYNEQFF. The CDR3 bases are TGTGCCACCAGCAGAGATAGTATGGCCTACAATGAGCAGTTCTTC.

In regard to this clone: The sample contains more than one DNA sequence encoding this CDR3. V gene TRBV2 combines with J gene TRBJ1-1; tentatively, D is TRBD1 (5 bases). Germline CDR1 is SNHLY and CDR2 is FYNNEI. V was pared by 5 bases and J by 2 bases, with 9 bases between. This CDR3 comprises 13 residues. The CDR3 DNA reads as TGTGCCAGCAGTAAGCAGGGTAACACTGAAGCTTTCTTT. This gives the protein CASSKQGNTEAFF. Combining the CDR3 with reference TRBV2 and TRBJ1-1 gives the whole variable domain EPEVTQTPSHQVTQMGQEVILRCVPISNHLYFYWYRQILGQKVEFLVSFYNNEISEKSEIFDDQFSVERPDGSNFTLKIRSTKLEDSAMYFCASSKQGNTEAFFGQGTRLTVV.

This sequence joins TRBV4-2 and TRBJ1-2, with D uncertain. Germline values: CDR1 LGHNA, CDR2 YNFKEQ. The germline V and J ends were trimmed by 0 bases and 2 bases, with 10 bases remaining between them. The CDR3 runs 15 residues. CDR3 sequence (DNA): TGTGCCAGCAGCCAAGATGGGGAACAGAACTATGGCTACACCTTC. Translating it yields CASSQDGEQNYGYTF.

The CDR3: CASSRTSGSTGELFF. Written as DNA, the CDR3 is TGTGCAAGTTCTAGGACTAGCGGGAGCACCGGGGAGCTGTTTTTT. V usage is TRBV7-9 and J usage is TRBJ2-2, with TRBD2 matching over 13 bases. The CDR3 totals 15 residues. CDR1 and CDR2 (germline): SEHNR, FQNEAQ (reference sequence).

This chain joins TRBV9 and TRBJ1-5, with a tentative D call TRBD1 (5 bases). The CDR3 sequence is 14 residues long. The germline V gene encodes CDR1 SGDLS and CDR2 YYNGEE. V lost 4 bases and J 4 bases, leaving 12 bases between the germline ends. The CDR3 DNA reads TGTGCCAGCAGCCTAAGCTGGGGGAATCAGCCCCAGCATTTT. It yields the protein CASSLSWGNQPQHF. Full variable domain (missing parts from reference TRBV9 and TRBJ1-5): DSGVTQTPKHLITATGQRVTLRCSPRSGDLSVYWYQQSLDQGLQFLIQYYNGEERAKGNILERFSAQQFPDLHSELNLSSLELGDSALYFCASSLSWGNQPQHFGDGTRLSIL.

The rearrangement links TRBV5-5 to TRBJ1-2; perhaps TRBD1 as D (6 bases). This CDR3 comprises 17 residues. The V gene lost 5 bases and the J gene lost 4 bases, with 24 bases spanning the gap. Per germline, CDR1 SGHKS and CDR2 YYEKEE (reference sequence). This CDR3 reads CASRRTGSFGLVYGYTF. The CDR3 DNA follows: TGTGCCAGCAGACGTACAGGGAGTTTTGGACTTGTCTATGGCTACACCTTC.